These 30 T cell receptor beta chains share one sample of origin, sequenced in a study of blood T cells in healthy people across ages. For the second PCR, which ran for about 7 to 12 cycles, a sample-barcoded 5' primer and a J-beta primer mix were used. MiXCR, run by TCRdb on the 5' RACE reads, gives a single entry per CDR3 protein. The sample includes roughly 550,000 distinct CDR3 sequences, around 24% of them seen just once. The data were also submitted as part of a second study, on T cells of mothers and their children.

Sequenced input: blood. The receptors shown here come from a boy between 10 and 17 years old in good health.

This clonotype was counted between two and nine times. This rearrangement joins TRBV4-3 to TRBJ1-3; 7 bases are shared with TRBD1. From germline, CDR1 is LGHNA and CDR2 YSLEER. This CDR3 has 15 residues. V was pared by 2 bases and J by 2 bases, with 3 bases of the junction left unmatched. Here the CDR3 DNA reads TGCGCCAGCAGCCAACGACAGGGACCTGGAAACACCATATATTTT. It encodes CASSQRQGPGNTIYF.

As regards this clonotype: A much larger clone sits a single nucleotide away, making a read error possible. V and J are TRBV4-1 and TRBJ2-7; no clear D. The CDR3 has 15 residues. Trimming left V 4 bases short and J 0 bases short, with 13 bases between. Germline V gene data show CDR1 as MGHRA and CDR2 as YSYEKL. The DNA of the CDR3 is TGCGCCAGCAGCCGAGATGGGGTTTACTCCTACGAGCAGTACTTC. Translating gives CASSRDGVYSYEQYF.

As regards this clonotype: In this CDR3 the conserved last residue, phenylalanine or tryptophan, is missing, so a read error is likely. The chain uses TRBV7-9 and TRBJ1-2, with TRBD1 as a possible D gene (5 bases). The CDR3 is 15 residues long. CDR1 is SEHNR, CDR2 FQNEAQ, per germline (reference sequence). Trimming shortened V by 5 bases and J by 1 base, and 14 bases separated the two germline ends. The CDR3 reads CASSLYGGDNYGYTL. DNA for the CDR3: TGTGCCAGCAGCCTCTATGGGGGAGATAACTATGGCTACACCCTC.

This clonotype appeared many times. Here the CDR3 reads CATSENRGSGANVLTF. The CDR3 region has the DNA TGTGCCACCAGTGAAAACAGGGGATCTGGGGCCAACGTCCTGACTTTC. V usage is TRBV24-1 and J usage is TRBJ2-6, with 7 bases that match TRBD1. CDR3 length equals 16 residues. Germline CDR1 is KGHDR and CDR2 is SFDVKD. Trimming at V came to 4 bases and at J to 1 base, leaving 3 bases not matched to a gene.

CDR3 nucleotide sequence: TGCGCCAGCAGCTTCCAACAGGGTCGGACTGAAGCTTTCTTT. It encodes CASSFQQGRTEAFF. The gene calls are TRBV5-1 and TRBJ1-1; tentatively, D is TRBD1 (6 bases). Germline lookup yields CDR1 SGHRS and CDR2 YFSETQ. V lost 2 bases and J lost 5, with 13 bases in between. CDR3 length: 14 amino acids.

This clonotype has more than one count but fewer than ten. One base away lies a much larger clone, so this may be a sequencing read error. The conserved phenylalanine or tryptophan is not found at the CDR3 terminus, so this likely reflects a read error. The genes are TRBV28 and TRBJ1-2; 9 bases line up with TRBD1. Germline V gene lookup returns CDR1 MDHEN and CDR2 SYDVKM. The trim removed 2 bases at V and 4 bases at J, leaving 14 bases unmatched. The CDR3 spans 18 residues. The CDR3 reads CASSLPDRGGHRGYGYTS. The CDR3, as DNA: TGTGCCAGCAGTTTACCGGACAGGGGAGGACATAGGGGCTATGGCTACACCTCC.

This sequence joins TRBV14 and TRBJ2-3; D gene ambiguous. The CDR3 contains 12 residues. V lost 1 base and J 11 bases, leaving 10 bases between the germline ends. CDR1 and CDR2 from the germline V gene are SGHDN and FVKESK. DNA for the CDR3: TGTGCCAGCAGCCAAGTACTCTGGGGGCAGTATTTT. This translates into CASSQVLWGQYF.

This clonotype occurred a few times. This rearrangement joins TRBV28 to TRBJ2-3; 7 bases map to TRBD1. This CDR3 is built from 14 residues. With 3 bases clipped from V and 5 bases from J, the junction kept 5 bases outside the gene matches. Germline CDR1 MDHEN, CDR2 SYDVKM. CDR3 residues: CASSFSHRGDTQYF. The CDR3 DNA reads TGTGCCAGCAGTTTCTCTCACAGGGGAGATACGCAGTATTTT.

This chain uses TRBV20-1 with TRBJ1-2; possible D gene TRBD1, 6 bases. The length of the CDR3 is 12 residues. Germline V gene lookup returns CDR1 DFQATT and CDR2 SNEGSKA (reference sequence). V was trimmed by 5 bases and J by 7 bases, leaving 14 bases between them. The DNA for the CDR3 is TGCAGTGCTTCTCAGGGACAACCTGGCTACACCTTC. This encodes CSASQGQPGYTF.

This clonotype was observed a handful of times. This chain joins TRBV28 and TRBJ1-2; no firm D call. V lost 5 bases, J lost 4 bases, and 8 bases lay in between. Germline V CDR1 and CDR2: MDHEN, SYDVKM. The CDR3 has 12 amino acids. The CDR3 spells CASSTQAYGYTF. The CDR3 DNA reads TGTGCCAGCAGTACCCAGGCCTATGGCTACACCTTC.

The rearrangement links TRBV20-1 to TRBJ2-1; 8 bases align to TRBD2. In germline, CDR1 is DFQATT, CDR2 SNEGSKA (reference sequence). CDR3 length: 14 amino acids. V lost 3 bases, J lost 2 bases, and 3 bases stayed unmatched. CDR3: CSARILAAYNEQFF. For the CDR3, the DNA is TGCAGTGCTAGGATACTAGCGGCCTACAATGAGCAGTTCTTC.

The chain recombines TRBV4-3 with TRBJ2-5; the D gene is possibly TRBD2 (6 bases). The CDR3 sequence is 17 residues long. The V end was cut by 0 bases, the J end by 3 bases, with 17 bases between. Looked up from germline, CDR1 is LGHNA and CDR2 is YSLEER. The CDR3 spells CASSQERYGGDEETQYF. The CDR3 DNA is TGCGCCAGCAGCCAAGAACGTTACGGAGGGGATGAAGAGACCCAGTACTTC.

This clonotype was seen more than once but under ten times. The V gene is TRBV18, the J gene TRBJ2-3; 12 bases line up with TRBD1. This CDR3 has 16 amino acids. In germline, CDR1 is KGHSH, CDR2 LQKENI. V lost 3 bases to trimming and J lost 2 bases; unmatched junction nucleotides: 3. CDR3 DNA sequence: TGTGCCAGCTCACCTCCGGGACAGGGGGCCACAGATACGCAGTATTTT. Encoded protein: CASSPPGQGATDTQYF.

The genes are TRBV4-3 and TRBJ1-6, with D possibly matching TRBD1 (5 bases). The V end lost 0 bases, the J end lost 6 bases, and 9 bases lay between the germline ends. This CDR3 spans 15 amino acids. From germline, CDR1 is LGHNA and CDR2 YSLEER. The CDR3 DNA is TGCGCCAGCAGCCAAGATTGGCAGGGTAATTCACCCCTCCACTTT. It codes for CASSQDWQGNSPLHF.

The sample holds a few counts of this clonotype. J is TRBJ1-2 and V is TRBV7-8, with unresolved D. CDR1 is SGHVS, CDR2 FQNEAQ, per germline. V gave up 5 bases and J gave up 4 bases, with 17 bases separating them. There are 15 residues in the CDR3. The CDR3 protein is CASSVDRAGFYGYTF. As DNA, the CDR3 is TGTGCCAGCAGCGTGGACCGAGCGGGTTTCTATGGCTACACCTTC.

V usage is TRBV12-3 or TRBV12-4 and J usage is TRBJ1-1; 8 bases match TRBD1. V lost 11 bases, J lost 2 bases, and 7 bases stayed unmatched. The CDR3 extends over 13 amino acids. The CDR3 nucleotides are TGTGCCTGCATCGACAGGGGTAACACTGAAGCTTTCTTT. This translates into CACIDRGNTEAFF.

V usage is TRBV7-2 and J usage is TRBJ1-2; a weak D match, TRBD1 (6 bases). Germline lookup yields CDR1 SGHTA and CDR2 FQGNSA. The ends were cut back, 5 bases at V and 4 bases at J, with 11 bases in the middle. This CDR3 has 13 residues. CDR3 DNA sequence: TGTGCCAGCAGCCCGGACAGTCTCTATGGCTACACCTTC. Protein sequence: CASSPDSLYGYTF.

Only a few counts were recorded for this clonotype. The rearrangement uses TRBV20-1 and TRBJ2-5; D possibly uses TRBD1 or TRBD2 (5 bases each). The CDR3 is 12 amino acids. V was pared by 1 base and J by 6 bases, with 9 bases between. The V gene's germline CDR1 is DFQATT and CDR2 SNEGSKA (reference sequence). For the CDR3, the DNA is TGCAGTGCTAGAGTAGGGGAGCAGACCCAGTACTTC. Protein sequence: CSARVGEQTQYF.

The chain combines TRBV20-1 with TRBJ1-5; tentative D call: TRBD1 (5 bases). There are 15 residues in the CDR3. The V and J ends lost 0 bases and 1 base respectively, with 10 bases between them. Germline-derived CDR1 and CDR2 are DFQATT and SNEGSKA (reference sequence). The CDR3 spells CSARESGGSNQPQHF. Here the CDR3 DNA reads TGCAGTGCTAGAGAGAGCGGGGGGAGCAATCAGCCCCAGCATTTT.

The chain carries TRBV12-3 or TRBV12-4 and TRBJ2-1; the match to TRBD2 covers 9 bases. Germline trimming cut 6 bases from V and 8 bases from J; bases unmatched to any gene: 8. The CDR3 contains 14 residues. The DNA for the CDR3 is TGTGCCAGCAGCCCAGCGGGGGGCGTCGATGAGCAGTTCTTC. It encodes CASSPAGGVDEQFF.

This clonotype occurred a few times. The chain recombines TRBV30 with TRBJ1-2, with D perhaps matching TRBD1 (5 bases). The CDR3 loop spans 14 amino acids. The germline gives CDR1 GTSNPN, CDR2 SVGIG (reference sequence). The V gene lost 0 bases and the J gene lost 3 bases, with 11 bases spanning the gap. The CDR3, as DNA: TGTGCCTGGAGTGTAGGAGGGGCGGACTATGGCTACACCTTC. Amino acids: CAWSVGGADYGYTF.

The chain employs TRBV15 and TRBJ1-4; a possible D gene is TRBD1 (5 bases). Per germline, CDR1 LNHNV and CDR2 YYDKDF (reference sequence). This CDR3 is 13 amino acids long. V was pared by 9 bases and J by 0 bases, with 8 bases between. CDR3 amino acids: CATRQPTNEKLFF. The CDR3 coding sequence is TGTGCCACAAGACAGCCAACTAATGAAAAACTGTTTTTT.

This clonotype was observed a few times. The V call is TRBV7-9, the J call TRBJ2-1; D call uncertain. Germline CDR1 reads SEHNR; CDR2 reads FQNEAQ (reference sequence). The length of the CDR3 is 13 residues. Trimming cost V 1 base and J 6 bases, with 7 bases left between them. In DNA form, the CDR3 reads TGTGCCAGCAGCTTAGTAGTAATCAATGAGCAGTTCTTC. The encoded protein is CASSLVVINEQFF.

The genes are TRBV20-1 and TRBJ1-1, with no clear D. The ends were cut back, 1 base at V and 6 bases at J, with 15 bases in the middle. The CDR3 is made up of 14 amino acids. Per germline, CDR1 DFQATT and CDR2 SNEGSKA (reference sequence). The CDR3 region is CSARAGRLGAEAFF. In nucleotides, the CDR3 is TGCAGTGCTAGAGCAGGAAGGCTCGGGGCTGAAGCTTTCTTT.

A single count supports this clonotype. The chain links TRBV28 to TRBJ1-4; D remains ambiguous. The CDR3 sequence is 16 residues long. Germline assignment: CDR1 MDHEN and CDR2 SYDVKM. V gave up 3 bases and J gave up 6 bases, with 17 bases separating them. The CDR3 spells CASSFYYGRRDEKLFF. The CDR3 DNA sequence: TGTGCCAGCAGTTTCTATTATGGACGGAGAGATGAAAAACTGTTTTTT. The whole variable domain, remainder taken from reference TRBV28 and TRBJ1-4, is DVKVTQSSRYLVKRTGEKVFLECVQDMDHENMFWYRQDPGLGLRLIYFSYDVKMKEKGDIPEGYSVSREKKERFSLILESASTNQTSMYLCASSFYYGRRDEKLFFGSGTQLSVL.

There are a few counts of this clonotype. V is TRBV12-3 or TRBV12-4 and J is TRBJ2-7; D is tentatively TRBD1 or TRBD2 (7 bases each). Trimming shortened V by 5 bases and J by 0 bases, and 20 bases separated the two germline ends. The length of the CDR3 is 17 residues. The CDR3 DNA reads TGTGCCAGCAGTGTCACAGGGGAGGGACTGGTCTCCTACGAGCAGTACTTC. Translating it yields CASSVTGEGLVSYEQYF.

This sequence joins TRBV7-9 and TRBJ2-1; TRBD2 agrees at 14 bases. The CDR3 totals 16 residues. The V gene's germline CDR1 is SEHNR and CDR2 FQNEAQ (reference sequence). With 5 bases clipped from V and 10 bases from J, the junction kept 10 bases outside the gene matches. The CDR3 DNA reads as TGTGCCAGCAGCATGACTAGCGGGAGGGCCTCAAGGGAGCAGTTCTTC. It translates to CASSMTSGRASREQFF.

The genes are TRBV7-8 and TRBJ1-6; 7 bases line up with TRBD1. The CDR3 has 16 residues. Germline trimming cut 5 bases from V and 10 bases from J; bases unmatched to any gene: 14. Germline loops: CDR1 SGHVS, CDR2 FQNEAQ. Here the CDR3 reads CASSPDRAAAGSPLHF. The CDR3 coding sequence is TGTGCCAGCAGCCCAGACAGGGCTGCCGCTGGCTCACCCCTCCACTTT.

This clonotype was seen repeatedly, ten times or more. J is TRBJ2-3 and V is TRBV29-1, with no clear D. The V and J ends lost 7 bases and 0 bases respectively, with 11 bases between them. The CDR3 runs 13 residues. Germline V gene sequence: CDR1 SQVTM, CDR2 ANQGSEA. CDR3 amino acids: CSGDVTSTDTQYF. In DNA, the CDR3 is TGCAGCGGCGACGTAACTAGCACAGATACGCAGTATTTT.

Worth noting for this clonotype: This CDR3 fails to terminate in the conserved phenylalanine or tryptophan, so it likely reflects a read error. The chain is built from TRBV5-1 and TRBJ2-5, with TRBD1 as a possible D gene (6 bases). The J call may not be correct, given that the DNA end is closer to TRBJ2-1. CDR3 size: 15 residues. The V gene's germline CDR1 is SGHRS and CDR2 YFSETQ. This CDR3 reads CASSLVGQGRREQFL. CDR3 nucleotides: TGCGCCAGCAGCTTGGTTGGGCAGGGGAGACGTGAGCAGTTCCTC.